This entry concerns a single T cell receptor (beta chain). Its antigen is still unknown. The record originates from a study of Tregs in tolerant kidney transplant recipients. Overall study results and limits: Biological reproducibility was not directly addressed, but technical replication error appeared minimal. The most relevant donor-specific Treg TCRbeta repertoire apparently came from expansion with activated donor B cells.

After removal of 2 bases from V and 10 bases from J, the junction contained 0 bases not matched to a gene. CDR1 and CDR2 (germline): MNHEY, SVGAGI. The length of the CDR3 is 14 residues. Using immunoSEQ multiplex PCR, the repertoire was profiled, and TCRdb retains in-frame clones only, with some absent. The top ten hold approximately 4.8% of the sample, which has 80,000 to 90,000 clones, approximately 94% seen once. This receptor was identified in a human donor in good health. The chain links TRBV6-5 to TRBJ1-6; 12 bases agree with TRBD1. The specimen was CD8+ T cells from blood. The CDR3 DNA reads TGTGCCAGCAGTTACGGGACAGGGGGCTCACCCCTCCACTTT. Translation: CASSYGTGGSPLHF.